At least ten counts were recorded for the clone carrying this TCR beta chain. Its specificity is unknown. Original processing methods: Construction of a distant-metastasis classifier for papillary thyroid cancer relied on CDR3 differences across clinicopathological groups. MiXCR reprocessed the PCR reads for TCRdb. TCRdb's processing, not the authors' own work, is the source of the V and J calls. This table has 30,000 to 35,000 clones, approximately 17% appearing once. The sample comes from a study of metastatic and nonmetastatic thyroid tumors. Overall study: From malignant and benign thyroid patients, repertoires in blood and in tumor or nodule tissue were compared.

Overall study results and limits: Reported TCR beta diversity, measured in blood and tumor, was significantly higher for malignant thyroid tumors than for benign nodules.

No treatment had been given to any patient before thyroid surgery. Germline lookup yields CDR1 GTSNPN and CDR2 SVGIG (reference sequence). V was clipped by 0 bases and J by 12 bases, with 17 bases between them. The CDR3 is made up of 13 amino acids. The source material was blood. The chain joins TRBV30 to TRBJ1-1; D may be TRBD1 (5 bases). The sequence was collected from a female donor with papillary thyroid cancer or a benign thyroid nodule (not recorded which). Some clones in this sample may be carry-over from other donors' samples. The CDR3 reads CAWSVTPRTPPFF. Here the CDR3 DNA reads TGTGCCTGGAGTGTGACCCCCCGGACACCCCCTTTCTTT.